This note documents a single T cell receptor beta chain sequence. This clonotype was seen ten or more times. Which antigen it targets is not known. Base qualities are not provided; no much larger clone lies one nucleotide away. Including the terminal cysteine and phenylalanine, the CDR3 comprises 12 residues. Only the CDR3 region is kept as DNA, spanning 36 bases read in frame from base 1. A distance of 6 bases separates the germline ends of V and J, which lose 0 bases and 4 bases respectively. The germline V gene (reference sequence) sets CDR1 to DFQATT and CDR2 to SNEGSKA. Libraries came from multiplex PCR. TCRdb records Illumina HiSeq 4000 as the sequencer. CDR3 regions were amplified by Arm-PCR with iRepertoire HTBI primers to construct TCR beta libraries. PCR products were gel purified before sequencing. In the source study's methods: Across samples, 62 TRBV and 13 to 15 TRBJ segments were identified and used for gene usage analysis of CDR3 amino acid clonotypes. Filtered high-quality paired reads were merged into contigs using COPE and FqMerger. Contigs were aligned with BLAST to IMGT TRBV, TRBD and TRBJ reference genes, and CDR3 was defined per IMGT. Highly expanded clones were defined as clonotypes with a frequency above 0.1%. Shannon entropy served as the measure of repertoire diversity, while the Gini coefficient captured V-J evenness. A clonotype found in more than one individual was treated as public. TCRdb redid the processing of the public reads, applying fastp at Q25 and MiXCR, and retained in-frame beta chains. Merged by CDR3 protein, the rows form single entries marked with the most common genes and DNA. The V and J calls here are based on TCRdb, not the publication. This sample gives over 350,000 distinct CDR3 sequences in total; approximately 16% of them show up just once. Of the sample, under 9% is held by the ten largest clones.

This sample was included in a study of regulatory T cells in long-lasting Graves disease (dated by TCRdb to the early 2020s). Background on the whole study: Patients with newly diagnosed Graves' disease had been on antithyroid drugs for under 3 months. This study used TCR sequencing and RNA sequencing of peripheral blood to compare persistent Graves' disease patients against newly diagnosed Graves' disease patients. The study was conducted in China and was registered as a clinical trial. TCR sequencing covered 13 persistent and roughly 20 newly diagnosed Graves' disease patients, 33 samples in total.

The intended sense of this specimen's time point label: newly diagnosed GD, antithyroid drugs for less than 3 months. For both TCR sequencing and RNA sequencing, RNA was extracted from PBMCs using TRIzol. The diagnosis of Graves' disease followed American Thyroid Association guidelines. The patients came from an endocrinology department in Xi'an, China. From each patient, nine milliliters of peripheral blood was collected into an EDTA anticoagulant tube. Ficoll Paque Plus density gradient separation was used to isolate PBMCs, and no additional T cell sorting was done. An Agilent 2100 Bioanalyzer and agarose gel were used to check RNA quality, and a NanoDrop 2000 was used to measure RNA concentration. Study-wide findings and limitations: Preferential use of TRBV28, TRBJ1-2 and TRBJ2-5 was observed in persistent disease, whereas TRBV20-1 and TRBJ2-1 were favored in newly diagnosed disease. Persistent patients shared more public clonotypes among themselves (around 3,000) than newly diagnosed patients did (nearly 1,000). Sequencing and analysis were limited to the TCR beta chain. Persistent Graves' disease patients showed lower TCR Shannon entropy and fewer highly expanded clones than newly diagnosed patients, suggesting clonal expansion. Because the primary lesion, thyroid tissue, could not be accessed, the study looked at peripheral blood alone. The authors acknowledged the small sample size as a limitation that may reduce accuracy.

These same records also appear under a second study, on T cells in Graves' hyperthyroidism and ophthalmopathy. Per that second paper: Stable Graves' hyperthyroidism was defined as no progression to ophthalmopathy during 18 months of follow-up. Hyperthyroidism patients were newly diagnosed, had a disease duration of under 2 months, and were aged 18 to 65 years. The study excluded patients with uncontrolled infections, other autoimmune diseases, pregnancy or lactation. Diagnoses were established on the basis of clinical symptoms, serum thyroxine and TRAb, thyroid ultrasound, and orbital computed tomography. For the first round of RT-PCR on the TCR CDR3, the HTBI primer set was used together with the Qiagen OneStep RT-PCR kit. Blood samples also contained most of the expanded thyroid clonotypes (frequency above 0.001), which suggests that blood repertoires may reflect thyroid immune responses. Ophthalmopathy was separated from stable hyperthyroidism by a 13 V-J signature model, with about 88% sensitivity and roughly 81% specificity obtained in cross-validation and 80%/75% obtained in testing. In validation, progression to ophthalmopathy was predicted by the model with around 71% sensitivity and just over 72% specificity, a median of about 6 months before onset. To identify TCR V-J signatures that set the groups apart, the researchers used a discovery cohort of about a hundred patients, made up of 43 with Graves' ophthalmopathy and approximately 57 with stable Graves' hyperthyroidism. Whether ophthalmopathy could be predicted prospectively was tested in an independent validation cohort made up of 18 to 20 hyperthyroidism patients plus 17 patients who later progressed to ophthalmopathy. The 80 to 100 discovery patients were randomly divided into training and test sets at a 7:3 ratio. The study also compared thyroid tissue and blood T-cell repertoires from a handful of Graves' hyperthyroidism patients. After blood sampling, hyperthyroidism patients were treated with methimazole at a starting dose of 30 mg daily, and ophthalmopathy patients were treated with high-dose intravenous methylprednisolone. A second multiplex PCR round built the libraries, followed by size selection and purification. Paired-end sequencing of the libraries was performed with 100 bp reads on an Illumina HiSeq2000. SOAPnuke was used to process the raw data, with reads discarded if the reads contained adapters or uncalled bases, had a mean Phred below 15, or lacked an exact constant-primer or identifier match. COPE v1.2.5 was used to merge high-quality paired reads, and clonotypes were defined as unique nucleotide sequences. MiTCR v1.1 was used to align the clonotypes against IMGT TRBV, TRBD and TRBJ reference segments. The analysis was restricted to V-J combinations with a frequency above 0.0001, which together covered 99% to 99.2% of the repertoires. A TCS score was defined as the ratio of F50 (clonal expansion) to E x V (chaos), with BLOSUM62-based TCRdist applied between CDR3 peptides within each V-J. Welch's t-statistics and random forest reduced 500 to 550 V-J features to 10 to 15, which were used in a naive Bayes classifier (R e1071). No statistical method was used to fix the sample size in advance, and group allocation was not hidden from the investigators. TCR Vbeta CDR3 sequencing of around 130 peripheral blood samples (about 45 ophthalmopathy, about 74 hyperthyroidism and around 17 progressor patients) is reported in the paper.

The sequenced sample was peripheral blood mononuclear cells (PBMCs), obtained at new diagnosis, from a patient treated with antithyroid drugs. The source is a middle-aged woman with Graves disease. Donor details come from another sample of the same person, matched by shared clones. The chain is made from TRBV20-1 and TRBJ1-2, with the identity of the D gene unclear. The nucleotide sequence is TGCAGTGCTAGAGACAGGATCTATGGCTACACCTTC. It is translated as CSARDRIYGYTF.